A single sample gave rise to the 6 T cell receptor beta chains below, sequenced in a study of cytomegalovirus exposure and HLA in healthy donors. The PCR used 60 Vbeta and 13 Jbeta primers. Using immunoSEQ multiplex PCR, the repertoire was profiled, and TCRdb retains in-frame clones only, with some absent. This sample has 150,000 or so clones, with almost 85% found just once. The sequencing sample was made of PBMCs. Receptors were obtained from a man younger than 35 in good health and CMV-seropositive.

The chain links TRBV12-5 to TRBJ2-7; the D gene is possibly TRBD1 (6 bases). Per the germline V gene, CDR1 is LGHNT and CDR2 is FRNRAP. Trimming removed 0 bases at V and 6 bases at J, with 9 bases between. The CDR3 loop spans 13 amino acids. The CDR3 DNA follows: TGTGCTAGTGGTTTGGTACAGGGCGTCGAGCAGTACTTC. As protein: CASGLVQGVEQYF.

This rearrangement joins TRBV4-1 to TRBJ1-5, with a possible D match to TRBD1 (6 bases). Germline-derived CDR1 and CDR2 are MGHRA and YSYEKL. The V and J ends lost 4 bases and 0 bases respectively, with 7 bases between them. The CDR3 runs 14 residues. CDR3 in amino acids: CASSRDISNQPQHF. DNA of the CDR3: TGCGCCAGCAGCCGGGACATTAGCAATCAGCCCCAGCATTTT.

The rearrangement uses TRBV6-5 and TRBJ1-3, with D hard to call. This CDR3 region has 14 residues. Trimming cost V 5 bases and J 0 bases, with 8 bases left between them. Germline V gene sequence: CDR1 MNHEY, CDR2 SVGAGI. The CDR3 sequence is CASSIGRSGNTIYF. CDR3 in DNA: TGTGCCAGCAGTATCGGTCGCTCTGGAAACACCATATATTTT.

The chain links TRBV6-5 to TRBJ1-2, with D possibly being TRBD1 (6 bases). The CDR3 extends over 13 amino acids. Germline loops: CDR1 MNHEY, CDR2 SVGAGI. Trimming pared 6 bases from V and 3 bases from J, leaving 11 bases between. CDR3 in DNA: TGTGCCAGCAGACCGGACAGCTACTATGGCTACACCTTC. Protein: CASRPDSYYGYTF.

The DNA for the CDR3 is TGCAGCGTCTGGACAGGGAGGCCGACAGATACGCAGTATTTT. This encodes CSVWTGRPTDTQYF. V usage is TRBV29-1 and J usage is TRBJ2-3; TRBD1 agrees at 8 bases. The V gene's germline CDR1 is SQVTM and CDR2 ANQGSEA. The CDR3 loop spans 14 amino acids. The V segment lost 6 bases and the J segment 3 bases; nucleotides outside the gene matches: 8.

The rearrangement uses TRBV19 and TRBJ2-1; TRBD2 agrees at 9 bases. This CDR3 is built from 15 residues. Germline CDR1 and CDR2: LNHDA and SQIVND (reference sequence). V lost 3 bases, J lost 2 bases, and 2 bases stayed unmatched. The CDR3 here is CASSIASGTYNEQFF. In DNA, the CDR3 is TGTGCCAGTAGTATCGCTAGCGGGACCTACAATGAGCAGTTCTTC. Complete variable domain (other parts from reference TRBV19 and TRBJ2-1): DGGITQSPKYLFRKEGQNVTLSCEQNLNHDAMYWYRQDPGQGLRLIYYSQIVNDFQKGDIAEGYSVSREKKESFPLTVTSAQKNPTAFYLCASSIASGTYNEQFFGPGTRLTVL.